These T cell receptor beta chains were read from a single sample in a study of T-cell reconstitution after alpha-beta-depleted transplantation in children. TCRdb re-derived calls from the PCR reads in MiXCR, one entry per CDR3 protein. The sample shows about 900,000 distinct CDR3 sequences, about 29% of them seen only once. The sample consisted of PBMCs, mostly from graft donor cells, taken 360 days after TCRalphabeta/CD19-depleted stem cell transplant. Source of these receptors: a boy in the first two years of life who had a stem cell transplant for SCID, so the T cells may come from the graft donor. Both conserved end residues are part of each CDR3. A D gene is named only where the DNA matches it firmly. Clone size appears in some rows only: once, few, many, or a class for an expanded clone.

abundance	v_gene	d_gene	j_gene	CDR3nt	CDR3aa
few	TRBV6-5	-	TRBJ2-7	TGTGCCAGCAGTTGGGGCAGGACCCCCTCCTACGAGCAGTACTTC	CASSWGRTPSYEQYF
-	TRBV12-3/TRBV12-4	-	TRBJ2-1	TGTGCCAGCAGTTTAGCTCCCAGACAGTCGAATGAGCAGTTCTTC	CASSLAPRQSNEQFF
few	TRBV3-1	-	TRBJ2-1	TGTGCCAGCAGCCAAGACGGGGCAGGGGTTCGGAATGAGCAGTTCTTC	CASSQDGAGVRNEQFF
-	TRBV12-5	TRBD2	TRBJ2-1	TGTGCTAGTGGCCGACTAGCGGGGGGGCAGGCTGAGCAGTTCTTC	CASGRLAGGQAEQFF
-	TRBV7-9	-	TRBJ2-7	TGTGCCAGCAGCTCCAATACAGGGTTCTCCTACGAGCAGTACTTC	CASSSNTGFSYEQYF
many	TRBV5-1	-	TRBJ2-3	TGCGCCAGCAGCGGGACGGCCTCTAGCACAGATACGCAGTATTTT	CASSGTASSTDTQYF
-	TRBV24-1	-	TRBJ1-1	TGTGCCACCAGTGATTTGCAGCGGGATGGAGGTGAAGCTTTCTTT	CATSDLQRDGGEAFF
few	TRBV5-1	TRBD2	TRBJ2-5	TGCGCCAGCAGCTTGGGCAGCGGGGGGTATAAAGAGACCCAGTACTTC	CASSLGSGGYKETQYF
-	TRBV10-3	-	TRBJ2-3	TGTGCCATCAGTGAGTCAGGGTGGGGGGGCACAGATACGCAGTATTTT	CAISESGWGGTDTQYF
-	TRBV7-2	-	TRBJ2-1	TGTGCCAGCAGCCCGTCCTTCCCCCTGCGGTTCTTC	CASSPSFPLRFF
-	TRBV4-1	-	TRBJ1-5	TGCGCCAGCAGCCCTCGGGCCGGTCTTAGCAATCAGCCCCAGCATTTT	CASSPRAGLSNQPQHF
many	TRBV2	-	TRBJ2-7	TGTGCCAGCAGTGCTAACAGGGAGGGCTACGAGCAGTACTTC	CASSANREGYEQYF
few	TRBV12-3/TRBV12-4	-	TRBJ2-2	TGTGCCAGCAGTTTCCCCCCGAACACCGGGGAGCTGTTTTTT	CASSFPPNTGELFF
few	TRBV15	-	TRBJ1-5	TGTGCCACCAGCAGAGATTTGACACCCAATCAGCCCCAGCATTTT	CATSRDLTPNQPQHF
few	TRBV12-3/TRBV12-4	TRBD2	TRBJ2-3	TGTGCCAGCAGTTCCCCCGCTAGCGGGGTAACAGATACGCAGTATTTT	CASSSPASGVTDTQYF
-	TRBV5-1	TRBD2	TRBJ2-7	TGCGCCAGCGCCTCGGGAGGGGCCCGATCCTACGAGCAGTACTTC	CASASGGARSYEQYF
few	TRBV29-1	-	TRBJ2-1	TGCAGCGTTGACGCGATACAGCATGGGCTCAATGAGCAGTTCTTC	CSVDAIQHGLNEQFF
-	TRBV20-1	TRBD1	TRBJ2-1	TGCAGTGCCCCCGTAGCCTCCGGACAGGCCTCCTACAATGAGCAGTTCTTC	CSAPVASGQASYNEQFF
-	TRBV10-3	TRBD2	TRBJ2-5	TGTGCCATCAGTACAGCGGGGGGGGAAGAGACCCAGTACTTC	CAISTAGGEETQYF
-	TRBV25-1	TRBD2	TRBJ2-1	TGTGCCAGCAGTGAAGAGTTTCTGGCGGGGGGGCTGTCAGGTTACTACAATGAGCAGTTCTTC	CASSEEFLAGGLSGYYNEQFF
few	TRBV10-3	TRBD2	TRBJ2-3	TGTGCCATCGCCTCGACTAGCGGGGCCACAGATACGCAGTATTTT	CAIASTSGATDTQYF
-	TRBV7-2	-	TRBJ1-2	TGTGCCAGCAGCTTACAGAAATCTAACTATGGCTACACCTTC	CASSLQKSNYGYTF
few	TRBV20-1	TRBD1	TRBJ1-1	TGCAGTGCTAGAATAGGACAGGGTGAAGCTTTCTTT	CSARIGQGEAFF
few	TRBV3-1	TRBD2	TRBJ2-5	TGTGCCAGCAGCTTAGCTTACCGGGACTACGGCCAAGAGACCCAGTACTTC	CASSLAYRDYGQETQYF
-	TRBV15	-	TRBJ2-5	TGTGCCACCAGCACTGGGGGGCCGGGAGAGACCCAGTACTTC	CATSTGGPGETQYF
-	TRBV20-1	TRBD2	TRBJ2-7	TGCAGTGCTATCAGCGGGGGGTCCTCCTACGAGCAGTACTTC	CSAISGGSSYEQYF
once	TRBV5-1	-	TRBJ1-1	TGCGCCAGCAGCTTGGAGAGAGTGGCCACTGAAGCTTTCTTT	CASSLERVATEAFF